Included here is one T cell receptor (beta chain) sequence, with context. The data originate from a study of blood T cell repertoires in COVID-19. Study-level information: Sample material is recorded as cDNA or gDNA derived from T cells, B-cell-depleted T cells, or PBMCs.

Sequenced by immunoSEQ multiplex PCR; TCRdb stores in-frame clones only, minus some. The data hold about 50,000 clones, with 90% observed a single time. The receptor's source is a human donor in a cohort sampled during active COVID-19. Material: peripheral blood.

This chain's CDR3 is CASSQGSVGTGGDGGYTF. CDR3 coding DNA: TGCGCCAGCAGCCAGGGTTCAGTCGGGACAGGGGGCGATGGTGGCTACACCTTC. The genes are TRBV4-3 and TRBJ1-2; TRBD1 matches at 12 bases. Germline V gene sequence: CDR1 LGHNA, CDR2 YSLEER. The trim removed 3 bases at V and 7 bases at J, leaving 15 bases unmatched. The CDR3 sequence is 18 residues long.